This T cell receptor (beta chain) originates from a study of CD8 T cells in ankylosing spondylitis. This clonotype was detected ten times or more. Its antigen is undetermined. Library preparation for TCR beta used quantitative 5'-RACE with molecular barcodes. TCRdb called the 5' RACE reads again in MiXCR, with one record for every CDR3 protein. The sample lists some 240,000 distinct CDR3 sequences, more than 20% occurring once. V was cut by 5 bases and J by 1 base, with 12 bases left in between. CDR3 size: 15 residues. Study conclusions and caveats: Prior literature has documented some motif variants in synovial fluid and blood from reactive arthritis. It appeared that ankylosing spondylitis blood was characterized by a TCR beta motif of fewer than 10 highly homologous variants. Reported data indicate significant enrichment of disease-linked clones within matched ankylosing spondylitis synovial fluid.

Sequences were obtained from blood, either unsorted or a sorted T cell fraction (not recorded which). This TCR was sampled from a male donor with ankylosing spondylitis or in good health (not recorded which). The V and J genes are TRBV12-3 or TRBV12-4 and TRBJ2-1; D ambiguous. The CDR3 DNA sequence: TGTGCCAGCAGTCTCGGGCGGCAGTCCTACAATGAGCAGTTCTTC. Translation gives CASSLGRQSYNEQFF.